This is a list of T cell receptor beta chains from one sample in a study of OX40 agonist ivuxolimab in advanced cancers. Sequencing was performed with immunoSEQ multiplex PCR; in TCRdb, only in-frame clones are kept and a portion is missing. The sample has roughly 67,000 clones, around nine tenths seen once; the top ten hold about 0.25%. The sequencing used CD4+ or CD8+ T cells sorted from blood, collected in a trial of the OX40 agonist ivuxolimab. The receptor source for this set is an adult with an advanced solid tumor such as melanoma, head and neck, liver or kidney cancer. The CDR3 runs from the conserved cysteine through the conserved F or W. D genes are given only for firm matches. Not every row has a clone size; where given, it reads once, few, many or a size class.

CDR3 length: 16
J gene: TRBJ2-1
clone size: NA
D gene: TRBD2
V gene: TRBV11-2
CDR3 protein: CASSSISGRTYNEQFF
CDR3 DNA: TGTGCCAGCAGCTCGATTAGCGGGAGGACCTACAATGAGCAGTTCTTC

CDR3 length: 12
J gene: TRBJ2-7
clone size: NA
D gene: NA
V gene: TRBV11-2
CDR3 protein: CASSLDRGEQYF
CDR3 DNA: TGTGCCAGCAGCTTAGATCGGGGGGAGCAGTACTTC

CDR3 length: 16
J gene: TRBJ1-2
clone size: NA
D gene: TRBD1
V gene: TRBV15
CDR3 protein: CATSRGTGGEGYGYTF
CDR3 DNA: TGTGCCACCAGCAGAGGGACAGGGGGCGAGGGCTATGGCTACACCTTC

CDR3 length: 15
J gene: TRBJ2-2
clone size: NA
D gene: TRBD2
V gene: TRBV7-2
CDR3 protein: CASSLAGANTGELFF
CDR3 DNA: TGTGCCAGCAGCCTAGCGGGAGCTAACACCGGGGAGCTGTTTTTT

CDR3 length: 14
J gene: TRBJ1-6
clone size: once
D gene: NA
V gene: TRBV6-5
CDR3 protein: CASSYGQQNSPLHF
CDR3 DNA: TGTGCCAGCAGTTACGGACAGCAGAATTCACCCCTCCACTTT

CDR3 length: 16
J gene: TRBJ2-1
clone size: NA
D gene: TRBD2
V gene: TRBV5-6
CDR3 protein: CASSLLAGGSSGEQFF
CDR3 DNA: TGTGCCAGCAGCTTGTTGGCGGGAGGGAGTAGCGGTGAGCAGTTCTTC

CDR3 length: 19
J gene: TRBJ2-6
clone size: NA
D gene: TRBD1
V gene: TRBV11-3
CDR3 protein: CASSLDRGQWISGANVLTF
CDR3 DNA: TGTGCCAGCAGCCTTGACAGGGGGCAATGGATCTCTGGGGCCAACGTCCTGACTTTC

CDR3 length: 14
J gene: TRBJ2-7
clone size: NA
D gene: NA
V gene: TRBV11-3
CDR3 protein: CASSKTTGPYEQYF
CDR3 DNA: TGTGCCAGCAGCAAGACCACAGGACCCTACGAGCAGTACTTC

CDR3 length: 14
J gene: TRBJ2-2
clone size: NA
D gene: NA
V gene: TRBV19
CDR3 protein: CASRVDANTGELFF
CDR3 DNA: TGTGCCAGTAGGGTAGACGCGAATACCGGGGAGCTGTTTTTT

CDR3 length: 16
J gene: TRBJ2-7
clone size: NA
D gene: NA
V gene: TRBV2
CDR3 protein: CASSEGLGGRVYEQYF
CDR3 DNA: TGTGCCAGCAGTGAAGGACTGGGAGGTCGGGTTTACGAGCAGTACTTC